This entry lists 25 T cell receptor beta chains sequenced from one sample in a study of neurological immune-mediated disorders. One entry per CDR3 protein, called by TCRdb with MiXCR from the 5' RACE reads. The sample contains approximately 20,000 distinct CDR3 sequences, roughly 2.6% of which appear only once. Sequenced sample: PBMCs. The receptor source for this set is a woman between 18 and 30 years old with multiple sclerosis.

In its sample, this clonotype was seen many times. The chain uses TRBV29-1 and TRBJ1-2; no reliable D call. The CDR3 spans 13 residues. The germline CDR1 and CDR2 sequences are SQVTM and ANQGSEA. Trimming shortened V by 4 bases and J by 2 bases, and 11 bases separated the two germline ends. The CDR3 nucleotides are TGCAGCGTTGTGGCTCCGGACAACTATGGCTACACCTTC. Translation gives CSVVAPDNYGYTF.

This clonotype was detected ten times or more. This chain links TRBV28 with TRBJ1-2; D is possibly TRBD1 (5 bases). CDR1 is MDHEN and CDR2 is SYDVKM in the germline V gene. V lost 7 bases and J lost 7, with 16 bases in between. The CDR3 totals 13 residues. For the CDR3, the DNA is TGTGCCAGCAACACAGGTGACATCTTTGGCTACACCTTC. This translates into CASNTGDIFGYTF.

This clonotype was recorded at least ten times. The rearrangement links TRBV20-1 to TRBJ1-4; D unresolved. V lost 0 bases, J lost 4 bases, and 9 bases lay in between. This CDR3 comprises 14 residues. From germline, CDR1 is DFQATT and CDR2 SNEGSKA (reference sequence). As DNA, the CDR3 is TGCAGTGCTAGAGATCCCGGGAGTAATGAAAAACTGTTTTTT. Translation: CSARDPGSNEKLFF.

This clonotype was recorded many times. The chain carries TRBV20-1 and TRBJ1-1; 7 bases line up with TRBD1. Germline CDR1 reads DFQATT; CDR2 reads SNEGSKA (reference sequence). V shed 3 bases and J 3 bases; nucleotides not matched to a gene: 4. This CDR3 spans 13 amino acids. Written as DNA, the CDR3 is TGCAGTGCTAGGACAGGGCAGGACACTGAAGCTTTCTTT. The encoded protein is CSARTGQDTEAFF.

In the case of this clonotype: The missing conserved phenylalanine or tryptophan at the end of this CDR3 makes a read error likely. The rearrangement links TRBV9 to TRBJ2-3; D gene ambiguous. Germline V lookup: CDR1 SGDLS, CDR2 YYNGEE. This CDR3 has 13 residues. The V end was cut by 4 bases, the J end by 6 bases, with 12 bases between. The CDR3 loop is CASSFSDWDTQYI. DNA of the CDR3: TGTGCCAGCAGCTTCTCTGACTGGGATACGCAGTATATT.

This clonotype came up many times. The chain uses TRBV30 and TRBJ1-1, with no clear D. Between the trimmed V and J ends, which lost 4 bases and 5 bases, there was a span of 8 bases. CDR3 size: 11 residues. Per germline, CDR1 GTSNPN and CDR2 SVGIG (reference sequence). CDR3 amino acids: CAWTGRTEAFF. The DNA for the CDR3 is TGTGCCTGGACAGGCAGAACTGAAGCTTTCTTT.

The sample holds many counts of this clonotype. The chain recombines TRBV29-1 with TRBJ2-2; tentative D call: TRBD1 (6 bases). The germline gives CDR1 SQVTM, CDR2 ANQGSEA. V gave up 6 bases and J gave up 3 bases, with 14 bases separating them. The CDR3 is 14 amino acids. CDR3 nucleotides: TGCAGCGTCGCGCGCACAGGGTACACCGGGGAGCTGTTTTTT. Translation gives CSVARTGYTGELFF.

This clonotype is classed as medium-sized. CDR3 sequence (DNA): TGTGCCAGCAGCGATTTCATAGGGACCCAGTACTTC. As protein: CASSDFIGTQYF. The gene calls are TRBV7-3 and TRBJ2-5; D is undetermined. The germline CDR1 and CDR2 sequences are SGHTA and FQGTGA. This CDR3 contains 12 residues. Trimming left V 5 bases short and J 7 bases short, with 11 bases between.

In this sample, this clonotype turned up many times. The V gene is TRBV7-9, the J gene TRBJ2-6; D perhaps matches TRBD1 (6 bases). The CDR3 sequence is 18 residues long. Germline V CDR1 and CDR2: SEHNR, FQNEAQ (reference sequence). V was trimmed by 5 bases and J by 0 bases, leaving 17 bases between them. The CDR3 sequence is CASSEPQGLSSGANVLTF. In DNA, the CDR3 is TGTGCCAGCAGCGAGCCCCAGGGGTTAAGCTCTGGGGCCAACGTCCTGACTTTC.

This clonotype was observed many times. The chain employs TRBV20-1 and TRBJ2-3; D call uncertain. Trimming removed 2 bases from V and 2 bases from J, with 2 bases in between. Per the germline V gene, CDR1 is DFQATT and CDR2 is SNEGSKA (reference sequence). The CDR3 spans 11 residues. The CDR3 DNA is TGCAGTGCTAGACCCACAGATACGCAGTATTTT. It specifies CSARPTDTQYF.

This clonotype was detected many times. This sequence joins TRBV29-1 and TRBJ1-1, with a weak D call TRBD1 (5 bases). The CDR3 length is 11 residues. The germline V and J ends were trimmed by 7 bases and 4 bases, with 10 bases remaining between them. Germline V gives CDR1 SQVTM, CDR2 ANQGSEA. The CDR3 here is CSARRGTEAFF. CDR3 DNA sequence: TGCAGCGCCCGAAGGGGCACTGAAGCTTTCTTT.

This clonotype was counted at least ten times. The rearrangement joins TRBV4-2 to TRBJ1-5; 8 nucleotides match TRBD1. V lost 1 base to trimming and J lost 0 bases; unmatched junction nucleotides: 5. Germline assignment: CDR1 LGHNA and CDR2 YNFKEQ. CDR3 size: 17 residues. CDR3 coding DNA: TGTGCCAGCAGCCAAGTAAGCCAGGGGGCTAGCAATCAGCCCCAGCATTTT. Translating it yields CASSQVSQGASNQPQHF.

This clonotype appeared many times. This chain connects TRBV7-3 to TRBJ2-7; D perhaps matches TRBD1 (5 bases). The V end lost 4 bases, the J end lost 12 bases, and 13 bases lay between the germline ends. The V gene's germline CDR1 is SGHTA and CDR2 FQGTGA. This CDR3 spans 11 amino acids. The CDR3 spells CASSSQGVRYF. In DNA form, the CDR3 reads TGTGCCAGCAGCTCCCAAGGGGTGCGGTACTTC. Full variable domain (remainder filled in from reference TRBV7-3 and TRBJ2-7): GAGVSQTPSNKVTEKGKYVELRCDPISGHTALYWYRQSLGQGPEFLIYFQGTGAADDSGLPNDRFFAVRPEGSVSTLKIQRTERGDSAVYLCASSSQGVRYFGPGTRLTVT.

This clonotype has at least ten counts. The chain has TRBV12-3 or TRBV12-4 and TRBJ1-1, with D possibly being TRBD1 (5 bases). The V and J ends lost 6 bases and 8 bases respectively, with 13 bases between them. This CDR3 is built from 12 residues. The DNA of the CDR3 is TGTGCCAGCAGCCGAGACAGAGGCGAAGCTTTCTTT. It is translated as CASSRDRGEAFF.

J is TRBJ2-3 and V is TRBV30; 7 bases align to TRBD2. There are 14 residues in the CDR3. V lost 0 bases and J lost 8; bases outside the gene matches: 8. Germline loops: CDR1 GTSNPN, CDR2 SVGIG (reference sequence). Here the CDR3 DNA reads TGTGCCTGGAGTGTACGGGCGGGAGCTGGTACGCAGTATTTT. Its translation: CAWSVRAGAGTQYF.

This clonotype was detected ten times or more. The chain uses TRBV18 and TRBJ1-3; D gene unclear. Germline-derived CDR1 and CDR2 are KGHSH and LQKENI. The CDR3 is made up of 16 amino acids. The ends were cut back, 2 bases at V and 0 bases at J, with 11 bases in the middle. Here the CDR3 reads CASSPSAGSSGNTIYF. CDR3 in DNA: TGTGCCAGCTCACCAAGCGCGGGGAGCTCTGGAAACACCATATATTTT.

This clonotype was observed a handful of times. V is TRBV6-5 and J is TRBJ1-2; TRBD1 aligns across 7 bases. Germline CDR1 MNHEY, CDR2 SVGAGI. This CDR3 comprises 14 residues. Losses at the gene ends were 8 bases for V and 6 bases for J; bases not matched to a gene: 12. CDR3 residues: CASSARGESHGYTF. CDR3 DNA: TGTGCCAGCTCGGCCAGGGGGGAGAGTCATGGCTACACCTTC.

This chain connects TRBV10-2 to TRBJ1-1, with no clear D. The germline CDR1 and CDR2 sequences are WSHSY and SAAADI. The CDR3 runs to 14 residues. Trimming took off 8 bases at V and 0 bases at J, with 13 bases between the two ends. The CDR3 loop is CASYQTVLNTEAFF. In DNA, the CDR3 is TGCGCCAGCTATCAGACTGTTCTGAACACTGAAGCTTTCTTT.

In its sample, this clonotype was seen many times. The chain has TRBV20-1 and TRBJ1-5; tentative D call: TRBD1 (5 bases). There are 14 residues in the CDR3. Trimming left V 0 bases short and J 7 bases short, with 13 bases between. Germline lookup yields CDR1 DFQATT and CDR2 SNEGSKA (reference sequence). CDR3 coding DNA: TGCAGTGCTAGAGATCAGGAAGGGGACCAGCCCCAGCATTTT. This translates into CSARDQEGDQPQHF.

In this sample, this clonotype is medium-sized. This chain joins TRBV5-1 and TRBJ2-2, with D maybe TRBD1 (5 bases). Trimming took off 0 bases at V and 5 bases at J, with 8 bases between the two ends. The germline CDR1 and CDR2 sequences are SGHRS and YFSETQ. This CDR3 has 14 amino acids. The CDR3 DNA follows: TGCGCCAGCAGCTTGGCCAAGGGGACCGGGGAGCTGTTTTTT. Its protein product is CASSLAKGTGELFF.

This clonotype appeared many times. The chain uses TRBV6-4 and TRBJ1-1; D uncertain. CDR1 and CDR2 from the germline V gene are MRHNA and SNTAGT. The V and J ends lost 0 bases and 8 bases respectively, with 7 bases between them. The CDR3 runs 12 residues. CDR3 amino acids: CASSDSNGEAFF. The CDR3 coding sequence is TGTGCCAGCAGTGACTCGAACGGGGAAGCTTTCTTT.

This clonotype was picked up many times. The chain uses TRBV11-2 and TRBJ2-2; 7 bases agree with TRBD1. The J segment lost 4 bases and the V segment lost 5 bases, leaving 10 bases of the junction unmatched. The CDR3 runs to 16 residues. Germline V gene sequence: CDR1 SGHAT, CDR2 FQNNGV. CDR3 residues: CASSRQAGTVTGELFF. Here the CDR3 DNA reads TGTGCCAGCAGCCGACAGGCCGGGACAGTCACCGGGGAGCTGTTTTTT.

This clonotype has a count of ten or more. The chain uses TRBV28 and TRBJ1-2; D might be TRBD1 (5 bases). The germline V gene encodes CDR1 MDHEN and CDR2 SYDVKM. The length of the CDR3 is 14 residues. Trimming took 5 bases from V and 2 from J, leaving 12 bases between them. CDR3 nucleotides: TGTGCCAGCAGTATTAGCGGGGGGAACTATGGCTACACCTTC. This sequence encodes CASSISGGNYGYTF.

This clonotype appeared many times. The J gene is TRBJ2-1, the V gene TRBV5-1; D perhaps matches TRBD1 (7 bases). The CDR3 spans 13 residues. Per germline, CDR1 SGHRS and CDR2 YFSETQ. V lost 4 bases and J lost 6, with 11 bases in between. The CDR3 DNA follows: TGCGCCAGCAGCCAGGGGGGAACCAATGAGCAGTTCTTC. Residues: CASSQGGTNEQFF.

The sample holds many counts of this clonotype. The chain has TRBV9 and TRBJ2-1, with 7 positions matching TRBD2. V was pared by 6 bases and J by 9 bases, with 9 bases of the junction left unmatched. CDR1 SGDLS and CDR2 YYNGEE come from the germline V gene. CDR3 size: 13 residues. The CDR3 protein is CASTERGGSEQFF. CDR3 coding DNA: TGTGCCAGCACGGAGCGGGGAGGTAGTGAGCAGTTCTTC.